This entry lists 32 T cell receptor beta chains sequenced from one sample in a study of CD8+CD57+ T cells in acquired aplastic anemia. An expansion of CD8+CD57+ cells by flow cytometry had been shown in patients chosen for sequencing. CDR3 and TCR beta VDJ profiling relied on a genomic DNA template. TCRdb reanalysed the reads using MiXCR and keeps one entry per CDR3 protein. This table holds approximately 300,000 distinct CDR3 sequences, roughly 59% found once. Sequencing was done on a sample of sorted CD4+, CD8+, or CD8+CD57+ T cells (not recorded which) from PBMCs. The receptors stem from a human donor with aplastic anemia.

CDR3 nucleotides: TGCAGTGCTAGTAGGCGGGGGAACACAGATACGCAGTATTTT. Protein product: CSASRRGNTDTQYF. This chain links TRBV20-1 with TRBJ2-3; 7 nucleotides match TRBD2. The CDR3 consists of 14 residues. Germline trimming cut 3 bases from V and 2 bases from J; bases unmatched to any gene: 5. CDR1 and CDR2 from the germline V gene are DFQATT and SNEGSKA (reference sequence).

This clonotype was found a few times. This chain uses TRBV19 with TRBJ1-1; D uncertain. Trimming took 7 bases from V and 2 from J, leaving 11 bases between them. The CDR3 is 13 residues long. The germline V gene has CDR1 LNHDA and CDR2 SQIVND (reference sequence). The CDR3 spells CASKAVSNTEAFF. CDR3 in DNA: TGTGCCAGTAAAGCGGTTAGTAACACTGAAGCTTTCTTT.

This clonotype came up once. The chain uses TRBV20-1 and TRBJ1-2; 8 bases match TRBD1. The ends lost 4 bases at V and 14 bases at J; junction bases unmatched: 12. The CDR3 length is 12 residues. Looked up from germline, CDR1 is DFQATT and CDR2 is SNEGSKA (reference sequence). The CDR3 nucleotides read TGCAGTGCTAAGACTTCAGGGGGCCAAGAGACCTTC. This encodes CSAKTSGGQETF.

This clonotype turned up a few times. V gene TRBV7-8 combines with J gene TRBJ2-3, with D unresolved. Germline V gene lookup returns CDR1 SGHVS and CDR2 FQNEAQ. The CDR3 covers 13 residues. V shed 7 bases and J shed 2 bases, with 10 bases lying between them. CDR3 coding DNA: TGTGCCAGCACCCTCGGGCTCACAGATACGCAGTATTTT. Translating it yields CASTLGLTDTQYF.

Only one count was recorded for this clonotype. The V and J genes are TRBV10-1 and TRBJ1-2; TRBD1 aligns across 7 bases. The CDR3 length is 18 residues. Germline V lookup: CDR1 WNHNN, CDR2 SYGVQD (reference sequence). Trimming took 8 bases from V and 1 from J; bases not matched to a gene: 19. CDR3 coding DNA: TGCGCCAGCTCTACCGGCTTCCCAGGGGACAGTTTTAACTATGGCTACACCTTC. Its translation: CASSTGFPGDSFNYGYTF.

This clonotype was seen more than once but under ten times. The genes are TRBV10-3 and TRBJ1-2; no clear D gene. Trimming removed 5 bases from V and 4 bases from J, with 11 bases in between. The CDR3 covers 13 residues. Germline-derived CDR1 and CDR2 are ENHRY and SYGVKD. As DNA, the CDR3 is TGTGCCATCAGTAAGGACGGATTCTATGGCTACACCTTC. It codes for CAISKDGFYGYTF.

This chain connects TRBV9 to TRBJ2-1; 9 positions match TRBD2. Looked up from germline, CDR1 is SGDLS and CDR2 is YYNGEE. This CDR3 has 16 residues. Trimming at V came to 7 bases and at J to 6 bases, leaving 14 bases not matched to a gene. In DNA form, the CDR3 reads TGTGCCAGCTCCCCTCAATGGGGACTAGCTATCAATGAGCAGTTCTTC. It yields the protein CASSPQWGLAINEQFF.

This chain links TRBV29-1 with TRBJ2-6; TRBD1 might be the D (6 bases). Trimming left V 0 bases short and J 1 base short, with 10 bases between. The CDR3 length is 16 residues. Germline loops: CDR1 SQVTM, CDR2 ANQGSEA. The CDR3 DNA reads TGCAGCGTTGAAGAGTGGGGGCAATCTGGGGCCAACGTCCTGACTTTC. Amino acid sequence: CSVEEWGQSGANVLTF.

This clonotype has a count of ten or more. The chain joins TRBV10-3 to TRBJ1-1; D call uncertain. V lost 2 bases and J lost 1, with 5 bases in between. The CDR3 runs to 13 residues. Germline V CDR1 and CDR2: ENHRY, SYGVKD. The CDR3 protein is CAISEERNTEAFF. The CDR3 nucleotides read TGTGCCATCAGTGAGGAGAGGAACACTGAAGCTTTCTTT.

The V and J genes are TRBV7-3 and TRBJ2-7, with TRBD2 identical over 14 bases. Germline assignment: CDR1 SGHTA and CDR2 FQGTGA. V lost 5 bases, J lost 4 bases, and 13 bases stayed unmatched. CDR3 length: 18 amino acids. The CDR3 coding sequence is TGTGCCAGCAGCCCTGGACTAGCGGGGGGCCTCCGACCTTACGAGCAGTACTTC. Translation gives CASSPGLAGGLRPYEQYF.

The chain carries TRBV24-1 and TRBJ2-2; weak D call: TRBD1 (8 bases). The CDR3 length is 15 residues. Germline assignment: CDR1 KGHDR and CDR2 SFDVKD. The ends were cut back, 5 bases at V and 7 bases at J, with 16 bases in the middle. Here the CDR3 DNA reads TGTGCCACCAGTGCCACGGACAGGGACTACGGGGAGCTGTTTTTT. Protein: CATSATDRDYGELFF.

The chain has TRBV5-1 and TRBJ2-7; TRBD2 might be the D (11 bases). Germline V gives CDR1 SGHRS, CDR2 YFSETQ. This CDR3 is built from 18 residues. V was clipped by 4 bases and J by 2 bases, with 25 bases between them. CDR3 loop: CASSVGQGTSGTTYEQYF. The CDR3, as DNA: TGCGCCAGCAGCGTGGGACAGGGGACTAGCGGAACCACCTACGAGCAGTACTTC.

The chain joins TRBV20-1 to TRBJ2-1, with TRBD2 identical over 8 bases. The J segment lost 7 bases and the V segment lost 5 bases, leaving 13 bases of the junction unmatched. The germline V gene encodes CDR1 DFQATT and CDR2 SNEGSKA (reference sequence). The CDR3 runs to 15 residues. The CDR3 loop is CSAEHARGAGNEQFF. CDR3 DNA sequence: TGCAGTGCTGAACACGCGCGGGGGGCTGGGAATGAGCAGTTCTTC.

CDR3 DNA: TGTGCCAGCAGTTTGAGGCAGCCTAACACAGATACGCAGTATTTT. Its translation: CASSLRQPNTDTQYF. The chain carries TRBV12-3 or TRBV12-4 and TRBJ2-3; D gene uncertain. The V gene lost 3 bases and the J gene lost 2 bases, with 12 bases spanning the gap. CDR3 length: 15 amino acids.

This clonotype was seen only once. The chain joins TRBV6-5 to TRBJ1-5; D is perhaps TRBD1 (6 bases). V lost 2 bases to trimming and J lost 3 bases, with 8 bases between them. Germline-derived CDR1 and CDR2 are MNHEY and SVGAGI. The CDR3 has 14 amino acids. The CDR3 region is CASSYGQHNQPQHF. The CDR3 region has the DNA TGTGCCAGCAGTTACGGACAGCACAATCAGCCCCAGCATTTT.

The chain carries TRBV6-1 and TRBJ1-1, with D perhaps TRBD1 (5 bases). V was pared by 4 bases and J by 0 bases, with 12 bases between. Germline values: CDR1 MNHNS, CDR2 SASEGT. This CDR3 has 15 residues. CDR3 amino acids: CASSGYRTLNTEAFF. CDR3 sequence (DNA): TGTGCCAGCAGTGGCTACAGGACACTGAACACTGAAGCTTTCTTT.

The chain combines TRBV10-3 with TRBJ1-6; D is uncertain. The germline CDR1 and CDR2 sequences are ENHRY and SYGVKD. The ends were cut back, 0 bases at V and 7 bases at J, with 13 bases in the middle. There are 16 residues in the CDR3. Here the CDR3 reads CAISESSGKRNSPLHF. CDR3 in DNA: TGTGCCATCAGTGAGTCGTCGGGGAAAAGGAATTCACCCCTCCACTTT.

The V and J genes are TRBV19 and TRBJ2-1; 7 nucleotides align to TRBD1. Germline V CDR1 and CDR2: LNHDA, SQIVND (reference sequence). The CDR3 contains 15 residues. Trimming took 5 bases from V and 0 from J; bases not matched to a gene: 4. The CDR3 bases are TGTGCCAGTAGTGACAGGGCTAGCTCCTACAATGAGCAGTTCTTC. It translates to CASSDRASSYNEQFF.

The sample holds many counts of this clonotype. This rearrangement joins TRBV5-1 to TRBJ2-5, with D tentatively TRBD1 (6 bases). From germline, CDR1 is SGHRS and CDR2 YFSETQ. V was cut by 2 bases and J by 3 bases, with 11 bases left in between. The CDR3 has 14 residues. The CDR3 region is CASSLNGGEETQYF. CDR3 bases: TGCGCCAGCAGCTTAAATGGGGGCGAAGAGACCCAGTACTTC.

This clonotype has a handful of counts. In DNA form, the CDR3 reads TGCAGTGCCATCACCCCCCAAGGGGGACAGGGGTACGAGCAGTACTTC. This encodes CSAITPQGGQGYEQYF. The chain has TRBV20-1 and TRBJ2-7; 10 bases align to TRBD1. Looked up from germline, CDR1 is DFQATT and CDR2 is SNEGSKA (reference sequence). This CDR3 is 16 amino acids long. V trimming: 6 bases; J trimming: 4 bases; junction bases outside the gene matches: 15.

This clonotype was found many times. This sequence joins TRBV2 and TRBJ2-1; TRBD2 is a possible D gene (6 bases). The CDR3 contains 14 residues. V was clipped by 3 bases and J by 0 bases, with 6 bases between them. CDR1 and CDR2 from the germline V gene are SNHLY and FYNNEI. The chain's CDR3 is CASSETSSYNEQFF. The CDR3 coding sequence is TGTGCCAGCAGTGAGACTAGCTCCTACAATGAGCAGTTCTTC.

The genes are TRBV7-3 and TRBJ1-4; D gene uncertain. Germline V gene data show CDR1 as SGHTA and CDR2 as FQGTGA. Deletions cut 6 bases from V and 5 bases from J, with 10 bases between. This CDR3 has 13 amino acids. The CDR3 DNA is TGTGCCAGCAGAGCAGAGATAAATGAAAAACTGTTTTTT. It yields the protein CASRAEINEKLFF.

This clonotype occurred a few times. CDR3 loop: CATSDKRGGNNEQFF. Here the CDR3 DNA reads TGTGCCACCAGTGACAAGCGGGGGGGAAACAATGAGCAGTTCTTC. This chain joins TRBV24-1 and TRBJ2-1; 10 bases are a match to TRBD2. Germline values: CDR1 KGHDR, CDR2 SFDVKD. The V and J ends lost 4 bases and 5 bases, in that order; junction bases with no gene match: 4. The CDR3 extends over 15 amino acids.

V is TRBV6-6 and J is TRBJ2-2; TRBD1 agrees at 9 bases. Germline loops: CDR1 MNHNY, CDR2 SVGAGI (reference sequence). This CDR3 spans 11 amino acids. Trimming took 9 bases from V and 9 from J; bases not matched to a gene: 2. CDR3 DNA sequence: TGTGCCAGTACAGGGGGCCGGGAGCTGTTTTTT. As protein: CASTGGRELFF.

The J gene is TRBJ1-5, the V gene TRBV19; TRBD1 agrees at 7 bases. The V gene's germline CDR1 is LNHDA and CDR2 SQIVND (reference sequence). The CDR3 covers 13 residues. Trimming removed 3 bases from V and 14 bases from J; junction bases left unmatched: 10. The CDR3: CASSMQGGSYEHF. The CDR3, as DNA: TGTGCCAGTAGTATGCAGGGGGGCAGCTACGAGCATTTT.

This clonotype came up a few times. The chain joins TRBV7-8 to TRBJ1-1; TRBD1 might be the D (5 bases). The V and J ends lost 4 bases and 1 base respectively, with 7 bases between them. Looked up from germline, CDR1 is SGHVS and CDR2 is FQNEAQ. The CDR3 has 13 residues. The CDR3 loop is CASSSDKNTEAFF. DNA of the CDR3: TGTGCCAGCAGCTCGGACAAGAACACTGAAGCTTTCTTT.

This chain connects TRBV6-5 to TRBJ2-1; no clear D. V lost 0 bases to trimming and J lost 2 bases, with 5 bases between them. Germline assignment: CDR1 MNHEY and CDR2 SVGAGI. The CDR3 runs to 14 residues. CDR3 sequence (DNA): TGTGCCAGCAGTTACTCACCAGCCTACAATGAGCAGTTCTTC. Its translation is CASSYSPAYNEQFF.

The V gene is TRBV29-1, the J gene TRBJ2-6; D not certain. CDR1 and CDR2 from the germline V gene are SQVTM and ANQGSEA. The CDR3 is 14 residues long. V lost 5 bases, J lost 0 bases, and 8 bases lay in between. CDR3 residues: CSVRFSSGANVLTF. CDR3 DNA sequence: TGCAGCGTTCGTTTCAGCTCTGGGGCCAACGTCCTGACTTTC.

This clonotype was counted many times. This chain uses TRBV6-5 with TRBJ2-1, with D possibly matching TRBD1 (6 bases). Germline values: CDR1 MNHEY, CDR2 SVGAGI. V lost 5 bases and J 9 bases, leaving 14 bases between the germline ends. CDR3 length: 13 amino acids. CDR3 in DNA: TGTGCCAGCAGTAGTACAGGGTGGGGTGAGCAGTTCTTC. It is translated as CASSSTGWGEQFF.

The V gene is TRBV24-1, the J gene TRBJ2-5, with 7 bases identical to TRBD1. Germline V gene data show CDR1 as KGHDR and CDR2 as SFDVKD. The CDR3 length is 12 residues. Unmatched junction bases numbered 5, after V lost 9 bases and J lost 5 bases. The CDR3 reads CATQGGMETQYF. In DNA form, the CDR3 reads TGTGCCACCCAAGGGGGCATGGAGACCCAGTACTTC.

This rearrangement joins TRBV12-3 or TRBV12-4 to TRBJ2-7; 11 nucleotides line up with TRBD2. The junction had 10 bases not matched to a gene; V was cut back by 2 bases and J by 4 bases. This CDR3 is 17 amino acids long. The CDR3 is CASSLIAGGTERYEQYF. In DNA form, the CDR3 reads TGTGCCAGCAGTTTAATAGCGGGAGGGACCGAAAGATACGAGCAGTACTTC.

The table lists this clonotype with many counts. This chain links TRBV10-2 with TRBJ2-3, with 7 bases that match TRBD2. Looked up from germline, CDR1 is WSHSY and CDR2 is SAAADI. The CDR3 is 14 residues long. V lost 3 bases and J lost 9; bases outside the gene matches: 9. CDR3 sequence (DNA): TGCGCCAGCAGTGAAGCCCCGGGACTAACAACGCAGTATTTT. This codes for CASSEAPGLTTQYF.